The 18 T cell receptor beta chains given below trace back to one sample, sequenced in a study of cytomegalovirus exposure and HLA in healthy donors. Here immunoSEQ multiplex PCR was the method, and the copy in TCRdb shows in-frame clones only, minus some. The sample lists around 150,000 clones; about 95% were seen once. Sequencing input: PBMCs. Every receptor here comes from a young woman in good health and CMV-seronegative.

The chain couples TRBV6-5 to TRBJ2-7, with 8 positions matching TRBD2. CDR1 and CDR2 (germline): MNHEY, SVGAGI. This CDR3 has 14 amino acids. V lost 6 bases and J lost 0; bases outside the gene matches: 4. CDR3 nucleotide sequence: TGTGCCAGCAGCTTAGCGGGGACCTCCTACGAGCAGTACTTC. Translation: CASSLAGTSYEQYF.

The V and J genes are TRBV5-1 and TRBJ1-1; D is undetermined. The CDR3 loop spans 14 amino acids. Germline V lookup: CDR1 SGHRS, CDR2 YFSETQ. Trimming pared 4 bases from V and 0 bases from J, leaving 10 bases between. The CDR3 region has the DNA TGCGCCAGCAGCAATCAGGTCATGAACACTGAAGCTTTCTTT. Amino acids: CASSNQVMNTEAFF.

J is TRBJ1-1 and V is TRBV18; tentatively, D is TRBD1 (5 bases). Trimming stripped 3 bases from V and 12 bases from J, with 17 bases between. The CDR3 sequence is 13 residues long. The V gene's germline CDR1 is KGHSH and CDR2 LQKENI. CDR3 sequence reads: CASSPGLPRKPFF. The CDR3 region has the DNA TGTGCCAGCTCACCGGGACTTCCTAGGAAACCTTTCTTT. Drawing the rest from reference TRBV18 and TRBJ1-1, the complete variable domain is NAGVMQNPRHLVRRRGQEARLRCSPMKGHSHVYWYRQLPEEGLKFMVYLQKENIIDESGMPKERFSAEFPKEGPSILRIQQVVRGDSAAYFCASSPGLPRKPFFGQGTRLTVV.

The V and J genes are TRBV12-2 and TRBJ1-1. TRBV12-2 corresponds to a pseudogene. This CDR3 is 16 amino acids long. CDR3 protein: CASRLRVDGVGTEAFF. The CDR3 DNA follows: TGTGCAAGTCGCTTAAGGGTCGACGGGGTTGGCACTGAAGCTTTCTTT.

This clone was recorded once. This chain joins TRBV18 and TRBJ2-4; 9 bases align to TRBD1. This CDR3 contains 14 residues. Germline values: CDR1 KGHSH, CDR2 LQKENI. Trimming took 3 bases from V and 8 from J; bases not matched to a gene: 5. The CDR3 sequence: CASSPWDRADIQYF. In nucleotides, the CDR3 is TGTGCCAGCTCACCGTGGGACAGGGCTGACATTCAGTACTTC.

The CDR3 DNA sequence: TGTGCCAGCTCACCCCGACCCCTGGAACAGACTAGTTCGGGCTACACTGAAGCTTTCTTT. As protein: CASSPRPLEQTSSGYTEAFF. The chain employs TRBV18 and TRBJ1-1; D is ambiguous. Germline V CDR1 and CDR2: KGHSH, LQKENI. V was cut by 3 bases and J by 3 bases, with 29 bases left in between. The CDR3 sequence is 20 residues long.

This chain joins TRBV4-1 and TRBJ1-1; 8 bases align to TRBD1. V lost 3 bases to trimming and J lost 4 bases; unmatched junction nucleotides: 7. The CDR3 is 15 amino acids. The germline V gene encodes CDR1 MGHRA and CDR2 YSYEKL. In DNA form, the CDR3 reads TGCGCCAGCAGCCAGAAGCAGGGGGCCGGCACTGAAGCTTTCTTT. Its translation: CASSQKQGAGTEAFF.

The chain is built from TRBV7-2 and TRBJ2-2, with 7 positions matching TRBD1. The V gene end was trimmed by 2 bases and the J gene end by 5 bases; junction bases not matched to a gene: 8. This CDR3 is built from 16 residues. CDR1 is SGHTA, CDR2 FQGNSA, per germline. The CDR3 reads CASSLQGDPRTGELFF. The CDR3, as DNA: TGTGCCAGCAGCTTACAGGGGGATCCGAGAACCGGGGAGCTGTTTTTT.

The chain carries TRBV5-4 and TRBJ2-2; no reliable D call. Trimming pared 4 bases from V and 1 base from J, leaving 5 bases between. The germline V gene has CDR1 SGHNT and CDR2 YYREEE (reference sequence). The CDR3 is 13 amino acids. The chain's CDR3 is CASSLWNTGELFF. CDR3 nucleotide sequence: TGTGCCAGCAGCCTCTGGAACACCGGGGAGCTGTTTTTT.

J is TRBJ2-5 and V is TRBV5-1; D uncertain. V lost 0 bases and J lost 4, with 7 bases in between. The CDR3 is 13 amino acids. Looked up from germline, CDR1 is SGHRS and CDR2 is YFSETQ. The CDR3 loop is CASSLGSLETQYF. CDR3 in DNA: TGCGCCAGCAGCTTGGGGAGCCTAGAGACCCAGTACTTC.

The V call is TRBV11-2, the J call TRBJ1-4; TRBD1 might be the D (6 bases). This CDR3 is 12 amino acids long. CDR1 is SGHAT and CDR2 is FQNNGV in the germline V gene. The V and J ends lost 5 bases and 12 bases respectively, with 13 bases between them. CDR3 in DNA: TGTGCCAGCAGCCAGGGGTGGGCAGAACTGTTTTTT. It translates to CASSQGWAELFF.

The CDR3 DNA follows: TGTGCCAGCAGCTTGAACAGGGGGCGAGGAAACACCATATATTTT. Translated: CASSLNRGRGNTIYF. J is TRBJ1-3 and V is TRBV5-8, with 9 bases matching TRBD1. Germline-derived CDR1 and CDR2 are SGHTS and YDEGEE. The CDR3 contains 15 residues. The V segment lost 1 base and the J segment 4 bases; nucleotides outside the gene matches: 3.

The rearrangement joins TRBV7-9 to TRBJ1-6, with a tentative D call TRBD1 (6 bases). V shed 5 bases and J shed 9 bases, with 20 bases lying between them. The length of the CDR3 is 16 residues. Germline lookup yields CDR1 SEHNR and CDR2 FQNEAQ (reference sequence). CDR3 protein: CASSQEPGAQFSPLHF. CDR3 sequence (DNA): TGTGCCAGCAGCCAAGAGCCAGGGGCCCAATTTTCACCCCTCCACTTT.

This chain links TRBV5-5 with TRBJ1-6, with TRBD1 identical over 7 bases. Germline V gene lookup returns CDR1 SGHKS and CDR2 YYEKEE (reference sequence). V trimming: 1 base; J trimming: 7 bases; junction bases outside the gene matches: 8. The CDR3 totals 16 residues. CDR3 amino acids: CASSLRDRAGNSPLHF. CDR3 DNA: TGTGCCAGCAGCTTGCGAGACAGGGCCGGGAATTCACCCCTCCACTTT.

The chain recombines TRBV19 with TRBJ1-4; TRBD1 might be the D (5 bases). Germline CDR1 LNHDA, CDR2 SQIVND (reference sequence). The CDR3 is made up of 13 amino acids. V shed 10 bases and J shed 8 bases, with 17 bases lying between them. CDR3 sequence (DNA): TGTGCCACCAATCAGGGAAGGAGAGAAAAACTGTTTTTT. This codes for CATNQGRREKLFF.

The genes are TRBV15 and TRBJ2-1; TRBD2 matches 9 bases. V lost 8 bases, J lost 4 bases, and 9 bases stayed unmatched. The germline V gene has CDR1 LNHNV and CDR2 YYDKDF (reference sequence). The CDR3 length is 15 residues. The CDR3 protein is CATQQSGGPYNEQFF. The CDR3 DNA follows: TGTGCCACCCAACAAAGCGGGGGGCCTTACAATGAGCAGTTCTTC.

This chain connects TRBV7-2 to TRBJ2-1; no reliable D call. The CDR3 is 12 residues long. Germline V lookup: CDR1 SGHTA, CDR2 FQGNSA. Trimming took 2 bases from V and 10 from J, leaving 9 bases between them. DNA of the CDR3: TGTGCCAGCAGCTTAAGTGTGCTAGAGCAGTTCTTC. It translates to CASSLSVLEQFF.

The V gene is TRBV19, the J gene TRBJ2-7; no definite D call. The CDR3 totals 14 residues. Trimming took off 4 bases at V and 0 bases at J, with 10 bases between the two ends. Germline values: CDR1 LNHDA, CDR2 SQIVND (reference sequence). The DNA for the CDR3 is TGTGCCAGTAGTAAGACACCGAGCTCCTACGAGCAGTACTTC. It translates to CASSKTPSSYEQYF.